Following are 27 T cell receptor beta chains from one sample sequenced in a study of blood T cell repertoires in COVID-19. Using immunoSEQ multiplex PCR, the repertoire was profiled, and TCRdb retains in-frame clones only, with some absent. The sample lists a few hundred thousand clones; roughly nine tenths were seen once. Sequencing was performed on PBMCs or T cells enriched from blood (not recorded which). All receptors come from a man aged 18 to 30 who had recovered from COVID-19.

The genes are TRBV19 and TRBJ1-1; 10 bases fit TRBD1. CDR1 and CDR2 (germline): LNHDA, SQIVND (reference sequence). The CDR3 covers 14 residues. Trimming at V came to 3 bases and at J to 10 bases, leaving 8 bases not matched to a gene. This chain's CDR3 is CASSMRTGGVGAFF. The CDR3 coding sequence is TGTGCCAGTAGTATGCGGACAGGGGGGGTCGGAGCTTTCTTT.

The chain carries TRBV10-3 and TRBJ2-2; TRBD2 aligns across 14 bases. The V and J ends lost 6 bases and 3 bases, in that order; junction bases with no gene match: 6. The germline V gene has CDR1 ENHRY and CDR2 SYGVKD. This CDR3 has 17 residues. CDR3 protein: CAISRLAGGSYTGELFF. In DNA, the CDR3 is TGTGCCATCAGCCGACTAGCGGGAGGGAGTTACACCGGGGAGCTGTTTTTT.

The CDR3 region is CASRLTLTGDYGYTF. CDR3 coding DNA: TGTGCCAGCAGACTTACCCTGACCGGAGACTATGGCTACACCTTC. The chain joins TRBV5-6 to TRBJ1-2, with D unresolved. The CDR3 totals 15 residues. CDR1 is SGHDT, CDR2 YYEEEE, per germline. V was cut by 5 bases and J by 3 bases, with 17 bases left in between. The entire variable domain, with the rest obtained from reference TRBV5-6 and TRBJ1-2, is as follows: DAGVTQSPTHLIKTRGQQVTLRCSPKSGHDTVSWYQQALGQGPQFIFQYYEEEERQRGNFPDRFSGHQFPNYSSELNVNALLLGDSALYLCASRLTLTGDYGYTFGSGTRLTVV.

The chain employs TRBV18 and TRBJ1-2; tentative D call: TRBD1 (5 bases). Per the germline V gene, CDR1 is KGHSH and CDR2 is LQKENI. The CDR3 totals 14 residues. Trimming cost V 6 bases and J 4 bases, with 15 bases left between them. The CDR3, as DNA: TGTGCCAGCTCCCCAATACAGGAGACCTATGGCTACACCTTC. Its protein product is CASSPIQETYGYTF.

The gene calls are TRBV4-1 and TRBJ1-5, with 7 bases lining up with TRBD1. The junction had 8 bases not matched to a gene; V was cut back by 5 bases and J by 4 bases. The CDR3 covers 15 residues. The germline V gene encodes CDR1 MGHRA and CDR2 YSYEKL. CDR3 loop: CASSSHGQVNQPQHF. CDR3 in DNA: TGCGCCAGCAGCAGCCACGGACAGGTAAATCAGCCCCAGCATTTT.

This chain joins TRBV4-3 and TRBJ1-1, with D possibly matching TRBD1 (5 bases). Germline V gene sequence: CDR1 LGHNA, CDR2 YSLEER. The CDR3 loop spans 14 amino acids. Trimming shortened V by 0 bases and J by 4 bases, and 9 bases separated the two germline ends. The CDR3 protein is CASSQESRVTEAFF. Here the CDR3 DNA reads TGCGCCAGCAGCCAAGAAAGCAGGGTCACTGAAGCTTTCTTT.

CDR3 sequence: CASMLEQGATYGYTF. DNA for the CDR3: TGTGCCAGCATGTTAGAACAGGGGGCGACCTATGGCTACACCTTC. The genes are TRBV6-5 and TRBJ1-2; 9 nucleotides agree with TRBD1. The V and J ends lost 7 bases and 4 bases, in that order; junction bases with no gene match: 10. The CDR3 covers 15 residues. Germline V gives CDR1 MNHEY, CDR2 SVGAGI.

This clone was observed once. The V gene is TRBV19, the J gene TRBJ2-1; TRBD2 matches 8 bases. The CDR3 totals 15 residues. V was clipped by 5 bases and J by 4 bases; unmatched bases: 7. Germline lookup yields CDR1 LNHDA and CDR2 SQIVND (reference sequence). CDR3 in amino acids: CASSDSGGDYNEQFF. The CDR3 coding sequence is TGTGCCAGTAGTGACAGCGGGGGAGATTACAATGAGCAGTTCTTC.

This clone showed up just a few times. The chain uses TRBV6-6 and TRBJ2-7, with TRBD2 identical over 8 bases. V shed 5 bases, J shed 6 bases, and the junction held 21 bases outside the gene matches. Germline assignment: CDR1 MNHNY and CDR2 SVGAGI (reference sequence). CDR3 length: 18 amino acids. The CDR3 reads CASSPNGRLAGFVPEQYF. As DNA, the CDR3 is TGTGCCAGCAGTCCTAACGGCAGGCTAGCGGGTTTCGTGCCCGAGCAGTACTTC.

The gene calls are TRBV12-5 and TRBJ1-1; 8 nucleotides agree with TRBD1. CDR1 is LGHNT and CDR2 is FRNRAP in the germline V gene. This CDR3 spans 14 amino acids. After removal of 6 bases from V and 3 bases from J, the junction contained 6 bases not matched to a gene. In nucleotides, the CDR3 is TGTGCTAGTGGCCCAGGGGGCAAGGACACTGAAGCTTTCTTT. It encodes CASGPGGKDTEAFF.

This chain links TRBV21-1 with TRBJ2-2; the table's TRBD2 call for D was not verified on the DNA. TRBV21-1 is flagged as a pseudogene. CDR3 size: 16 residues. The CDR3 reads CASKTSGRVNTGELFF. DNA of the CDR3: TGTGCCAGCAAAACTAGCGGGAGAGTGAACACCGGGGAGCTGTTTTTT.

The chain carries TRBV19 and TRBJ1-2, with D perhaps matching TRBD1 (6 bases). The V end lost 3 bases, the J end lost 1 base, and 21 bases lay between the germline ends. The CDR3 has 18 amino acids. CDR1 and CDR2 (germline): LNHDA, SQIVND (reference sequence). CDR3: CASSIEGHSSGFNYGYTF. CDR3 nucleotide sequence: TGTGCCAGTAGTATCGAGGGACACTCGTCGGGTTTTAACTATGGCTACACCTTC.

Note on this clone: Other nucleotide sequences from this sample produce the same CDR3. The chain links TRBV29-1 to TRBJ2-3, with a weak D call TRBD2 (5 bases). V shed 4 bases and J shed 0 bases, with 8 bases lying between them. Germline assignment: CDR1 SQVTM and CDR2 ANQGSEA. There are 13 residues in the CDR3. The DNA for the CDR3 is TGCAGCGTTGCCAGCGGTAGCACAGATACGCAGTATTTT. This codes for CSVASGSTDTQYF.

This clone was seen once. This chain links TRBV7-6 with TRBJ2-7; a weak D match, TRBD2 (6 bases). Trimming pared 1 base from V and 6 bases from J, leaving 13 bases between. From germline, CDR1 is SGHVS and CDR2 FNYEAQ. This CDR3 is built from 14 residues. DNA of the CDR3: TGTGCCAGCAGCTTAGATCCGGGAGCGGGCGAGCAGTACTTC. Translation gives CASSLDPGAGEQYF.

The V gene is TRBV7-9, the J gene TRBJ1-4; 10 nucleotides match TRBD1. Trimming cost V 5 bases and J 5 bases; bases outside gene matches: 5. From germline, CDR1 is SEHNR and CDR2 FQNEAQ (reference sequence). CDR3 size: 15 residues. CDR3 in amino acids: CASSLGDRGNEKLFF. The CDR3 nucleotides read TGTGCCAGCAGCCTAGGGGACAGGGGAAATGAAAAACTGTTTTTT.

V gene TRBV5-4 combines with J gene TRBJ2-1, with 12 bases identical to TRBD1. The CDR3 is 16 residues long. V gave up 4 bases and J gave up 6 bases; unmatched junction bases: 8. Germline values: CDR1 SGHNT, CDR2 YYREEE (reference sequence). CDR3 in DNA: TGTGCCAGCAGCCAATCCGGGACAGGGGGCTTCAATGAGCAGTTCTTC. Protein: CASSQSGTGGFNEQFF. Complete variable domain (other parts from reference TRBV5-4 and TRBJ2-1): ETGVTQSPTHLIKTRGQQVTLRCSSQSGHNTVSWYQQALGQGPQFIFQYYREEENGRGNFPPRFSGLQFPNYSSELNVNALELDDSALYLCASSQSGTGGFNEQFFGPGTRLTVL.

The chain is built from TRBV4-1 and TRBJ2-3, with TRBD1 matching over 7 bases. The ends lost 0 bases at V and 4 bases at J; junction bases unmatched: 7. CDR1 is MGHRA and CDR2 is YSYEKL in the germline V gene. This CDR3 has 16 amino acids. This CDR3 is CASSQDDRDYADTQYF. For the CDR3, the DNA is TGCGCCAGCAGCCAAGATGACAGGGATTATGCAGATACGCAGTATTTT.

In the case of this clone: At one end, the junction sequence differs from germline, possibly due to a read error. This rearrangement joins TRBV27 to TRBJ1-5; TRBD1 is a possible D gene (6 bases). The CDR3 covers 13 residues. Germline CDR1 MNHEY, CDR2 SMNVEV (reference sequence). The CDR3 nucleotides are TGTGCCAGCAGTGTATCACAGGGACAGCCCCAGCATTTT. It is translated as CASSVSQGQPQHF.

V and J are TRBV5-1 and TRBJ2-5; the match to TRBD1 covers 10 bases. V was pared by 4 bases and J by 0 bases, with 12 bases of the junction left unmatched. The CDR3 runs to 18 residues. The germline CDR1 and CDR2 sequences are SGHRS and YFSETQ. CDR3 bases: TGCGCCAGCAGCCTACCTCGGACAGGGGGAGCGTACCAAGAGACCCAGTACTTC. Protein: CASSLPRTGGAYQETQYF.

The CDR3, as DNA: TGTGCCAGCAGCCAAGTAGGGGCTGGGGCCAACGTCCTGACTTTC. Its translation: CASSQVGAGANVLTF. The chain combines TRBV3-1 (or the pseudogene TRBV3-2) with TRBJ2-6, with D tentatively TRBD1 (5 bases). CDR1 and CDR2 (germline): LGHDT, YNNKEL (reference sequence). This CDR3 comprises 15 residues. Between the trimmed V and J ends, which lost 1 base and 2 bases, there was a span of 6 bases.

The chain carries TRBV21-1 and TRBJ2-7; the D segment call TRBD2 is taken from the table without a DNA check. TRBV21-1 constitutes a pseudogene. The CDR3 runs 18 residues. The CDR3 is CASSKAKNYYYPDYEQYF. The CDR3 coding sequence is TGTGCCAGCAGCAAAGCCAAAAACTACTACTATCCCGACTACGAGCAGTACTTC.

This chain connects TRBV7-9 to TRBJ1-1; D may be TRBD1 (5 bases). Germline CDR1 and CDR2: SEHNR and FQNEAQ (reference sequence). The germline V and J ends were trimmed by 4 bases and 7 bases, with 19 bases remaining between them. The length of the CDR3 is 15 residues. For the CDR3, the DNA is TGTGCCAGCAGCTCGGACATAGGTGGTTTGGGTGAAGCTTTCTTT. Its translation is CASSSDIGGLGEAFF.

This clone was seen only a few times. This rearrangement joins TRBV5-6 to TRBJ2-1, with 8 positions matching TRBD1. V trimming: 2 bases; J trimming: 3 bases; junction bases outside the gene matches: 4. The CDR3 consists of 15 residues. Germline lookup yields CDR1 SGHDT and CDR2 YYEEEE. The chain's CDR3 is CASSFTGGYYNEQFF. The DNA for the CDR3 is TGTGCCAGCAGCTTCACAGGGGGGTACTACAATGAGCAGTTCTTC.

V usage is TRBV6-1 and J usage is TRBJ1-2, with 10 nucleotides matching TRBD1. Trimming at V came to 2 bases and at J to 0 bases, leaving 9 bases not matched to a gene. CDR1 is MNHNS, CDR2 SASEGT, per germline. There are 18 residues in the CDR3. The CDR3 sequence is CASSEQFGTGASNYGYTF. Here the CDR3 DNA reads TGTGCCAGCAGTGAACAGTTCGGGACAGGGGCTTCTAACTATGGCTACACCTTC.

The rearrangement links TRBV3-1 (or the pseudogene TRBV3-2) to TRBJ1-2; D might be TRBD1 (5 bases). Trimming took 1 base from V and 2 from J, leaving 11 bases between them. Germline-derived CDR1 and CDR2 are LGHDT and YNNKEL (reference sequence). The CDR3 runs 15 residues. CDR3 protein: CASSQGGRGNYGYTF. The CDR3 DNA sequence: TGTGCCAGCAGCCAAGGCGGAAGGGGCAACTATGGCTACACCTTC.

V is TRBV7-9 and J is TRBJ1-1, with D possibly matching TRBD1 (5 bases). The germline CDR1 and CDR2 sequences are SEHNR and FQNEAQ (reference sequence). There are 15 residues in the CDR3. Trimming shortened V by 5 bases and J by 3 bases, and 16 bases separated the two germline ends. CDR3 nucleotide sequence: TGTGCCAGCAGCCATATTCAGGGTGGGTACACTGAAGCTTTCTTT. Its protein is CASSHIQGGYTEAFF.

This chain uses TRBV10-3 with TRBJ2-1, with a weak D call TRBD1 (5 bases). Germline loops: CDR1 ENHRY, CDR2 SYGVKD. This CDR3 spans 11 amino acids. V lost 5 bases to trimming and J lost 12 bases, with 11 bases between them. In DNA form, the CDR3 reads TGTGCCATCAGTAGGGGTCCGGGGCAGTTCTTC. It translates to CAISRGPGQFF.